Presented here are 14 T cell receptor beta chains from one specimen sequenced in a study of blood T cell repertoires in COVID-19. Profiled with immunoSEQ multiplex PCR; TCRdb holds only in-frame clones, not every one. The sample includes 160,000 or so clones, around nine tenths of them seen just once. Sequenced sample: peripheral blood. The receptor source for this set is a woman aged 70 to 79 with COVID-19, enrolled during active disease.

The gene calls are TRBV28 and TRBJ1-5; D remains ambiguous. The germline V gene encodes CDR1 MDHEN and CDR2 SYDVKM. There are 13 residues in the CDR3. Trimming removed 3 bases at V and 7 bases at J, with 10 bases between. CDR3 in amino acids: CASSLRSGQPQHF. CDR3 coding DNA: TGTGCCAGCAGTTTGAGGTCGGGACAGCCCCAGCATTTT.

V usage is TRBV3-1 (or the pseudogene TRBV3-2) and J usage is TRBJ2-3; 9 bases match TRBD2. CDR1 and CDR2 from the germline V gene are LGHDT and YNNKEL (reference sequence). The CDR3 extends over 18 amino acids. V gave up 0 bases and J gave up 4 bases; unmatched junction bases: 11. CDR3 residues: CASSQDKRRGGRSDTQYF. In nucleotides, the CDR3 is TGTGCCAGCAGCCAAGATAAGAGGCGGGGGGGCCGTTCAGATACGCAGTATTTT.

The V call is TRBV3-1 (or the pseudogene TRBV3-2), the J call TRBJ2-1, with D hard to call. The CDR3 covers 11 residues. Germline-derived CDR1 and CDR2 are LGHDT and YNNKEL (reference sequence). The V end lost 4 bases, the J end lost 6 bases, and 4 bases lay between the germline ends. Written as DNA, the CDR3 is TGTGCCAGCAGCCTAATCAATGAGCAGTTCTTC. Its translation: CASSLINEQFF.

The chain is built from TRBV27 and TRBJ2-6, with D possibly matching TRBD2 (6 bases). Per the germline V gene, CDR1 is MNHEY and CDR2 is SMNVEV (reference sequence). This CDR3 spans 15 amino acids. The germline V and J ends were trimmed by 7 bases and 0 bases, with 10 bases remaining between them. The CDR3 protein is CASKAGSSGANVLTF. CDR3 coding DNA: TGTGCCAGCAAGGCGGGAAGCTCTGGGGCCAACGTCCTGACTTTC. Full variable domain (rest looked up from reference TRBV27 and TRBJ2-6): EAQVTQNPRYLITVTGKKLTVTCSQNMNHEYMSWYRQDPGLGLRQIYYSMNVEVTDKGDVPEGYKVSRKEKRNFPLILESPSPNQTSLYFCASKAGSSGANVLTFGAGSRLTVL.

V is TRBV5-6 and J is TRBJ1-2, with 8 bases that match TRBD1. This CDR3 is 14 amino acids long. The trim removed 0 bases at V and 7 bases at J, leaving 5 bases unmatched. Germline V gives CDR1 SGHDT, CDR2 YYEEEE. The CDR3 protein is CASSLEQGVGGYTF. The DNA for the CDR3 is TGTGCCAGCAGCTTGGAACAGGGGGTAGGTGGCTACACCTTC.

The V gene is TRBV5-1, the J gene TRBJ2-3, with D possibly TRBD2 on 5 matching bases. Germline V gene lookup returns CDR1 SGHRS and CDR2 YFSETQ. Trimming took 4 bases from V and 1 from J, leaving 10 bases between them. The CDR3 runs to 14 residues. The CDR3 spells CASSVRAGTDTQYF. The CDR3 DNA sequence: TGCGCCAGCAGCGTGAGGGCCGGCACAGATACGCAGTATTTT. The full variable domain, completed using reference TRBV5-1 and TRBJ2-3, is KAGVTQTPRYLIKTRGQQVTLSCSPISGHRSVSWYQQTPGQGLQFLFEYFSETQRNKGNFPGRFSGRQFSNSRSEMNVSTLELGDSALYLCASSVRAGTDTQYFGPGTRLTVL.

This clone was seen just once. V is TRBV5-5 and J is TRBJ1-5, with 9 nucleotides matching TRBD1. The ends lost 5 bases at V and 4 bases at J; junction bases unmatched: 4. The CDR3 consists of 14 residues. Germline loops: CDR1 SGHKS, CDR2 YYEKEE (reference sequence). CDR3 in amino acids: CASSMTGGNQPQHF. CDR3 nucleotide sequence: TGTGCCAGCAGTATGACAGGGGGGAATCAGCCCCAGCATTTT.

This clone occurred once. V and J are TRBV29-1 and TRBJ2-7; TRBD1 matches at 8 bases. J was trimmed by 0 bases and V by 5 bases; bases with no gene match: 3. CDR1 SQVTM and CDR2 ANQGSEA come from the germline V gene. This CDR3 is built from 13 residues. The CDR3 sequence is CSVRTGSSYEQYF. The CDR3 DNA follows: TGCAGCGTTCGGACAGGGTCCTCCTACGAGCAGTACTTC.

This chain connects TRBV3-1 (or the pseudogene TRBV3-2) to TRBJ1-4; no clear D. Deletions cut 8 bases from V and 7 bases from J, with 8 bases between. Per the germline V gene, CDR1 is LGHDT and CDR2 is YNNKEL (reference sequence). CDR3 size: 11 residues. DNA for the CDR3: TGTGCCAGCCGTCGGAGTGAAAAACTGTTTTTT. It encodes CASRRSEKLFF.

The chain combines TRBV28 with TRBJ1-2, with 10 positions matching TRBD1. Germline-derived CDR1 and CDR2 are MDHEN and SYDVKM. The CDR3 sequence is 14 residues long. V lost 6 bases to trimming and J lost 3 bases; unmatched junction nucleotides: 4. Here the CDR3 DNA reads TGTGCCAGCAGCCCGGGACAGGGGTACTATGGCTACACCTTC. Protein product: CASSPGQGYYGYTF.

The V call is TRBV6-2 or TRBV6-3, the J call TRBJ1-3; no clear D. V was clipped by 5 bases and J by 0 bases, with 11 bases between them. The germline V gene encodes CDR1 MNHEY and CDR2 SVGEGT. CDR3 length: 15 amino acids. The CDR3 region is CASSNDGGSGNTIYF. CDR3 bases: TGTGCCAGCAGTAACGACGGCGGCTCTGGAAACACCATATATTTT.

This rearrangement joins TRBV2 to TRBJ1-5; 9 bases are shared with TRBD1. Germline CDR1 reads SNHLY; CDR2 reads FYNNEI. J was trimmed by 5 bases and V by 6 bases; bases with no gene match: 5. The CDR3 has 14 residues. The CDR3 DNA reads TGTGCCAGCAGGAGGACAGGGGTTGATCAGCCCCAGCATTTT. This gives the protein CASRRTGVDQPQHF.

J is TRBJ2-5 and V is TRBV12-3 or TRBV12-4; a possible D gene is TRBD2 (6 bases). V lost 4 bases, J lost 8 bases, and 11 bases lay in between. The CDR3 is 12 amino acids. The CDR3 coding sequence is TGTGCCAGCAGTTCCGGGGGAGTAACCCAGTACTTC. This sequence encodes CASSSGGVTQYF.

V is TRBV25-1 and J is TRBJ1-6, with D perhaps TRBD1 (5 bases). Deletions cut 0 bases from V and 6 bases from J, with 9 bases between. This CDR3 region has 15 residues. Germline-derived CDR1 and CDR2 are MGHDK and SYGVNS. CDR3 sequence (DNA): TGTGCCAGCAGTGAATATGGGGGGTTTAATTCACCCCTCCACTTT. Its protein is CASSEYGGFNSPLHF.